This T cell receptor (beta chain) was captured by sequencing in a study of cytomegalovirus exposure and HLA in healthy donors. Study background: Approximately 200 million T cells yielded 100 million or so unique TCR beta sequences in earlier analysis. Study conclusions and caveats: The classifier reportedly diagnosed cytomegalovirus status with high sensitivity and specificity.

Researchers ran the PCR with 60 Vbeta and 13 Jbeta primers. Only in-frame clones appear in the TCRdb table, and some are missing; sequencing was by immunoSEQ multiplex PCR. The sample has 45,000 to 65,000 clones; roughly 70% are singletons. Comment on this clone: Its antigen is as yet unknown.

Germline CDR1 reads ENHRY; CDR2 reads SYGVKD. The CDR3 sequence is 15 residues long. V dropped 2 bases and J dropped 8 bases, with 18 bases sitting between them. The receptor comes from a woman aged 45-65 years in good health and CMV-seropositive. The sequenced sample consisted of PBMCs. The chain uses TRBV10-3 and TRBJ1-2; D not certain. CDR3 bases: TGTGCCATCAGTGAGGAAGAGATGTCTGGAGAAGGCTACACCTTC. Translated: CAISEEEMSGEGYTF.